The source of this T cell receptor (beta chain) is a study of T cells expressing NK-cell markers. Study as a whole: It was sorted CD3+CD56-NKG2C+, CD3+CD56+NKG2C- and CD3+CD56+NKG2C+ T cells that provided the TCR beta repertoires. Seven donors tested HCMV-seropositive and one tested seronegative among the eight sequenced.

Germline CDR1 is SGHRS and CDR2 is YFSETQ. The CDR3 has 20 residues. TCRdb re-called the 5' RACE reads and gives one entry per CDR3 protein, without DNA. The repertoire table contains about 440,000 distinct CDR3 sequences. The TCR originated in a woman between 18 and 75 years old in good health. The V call is TRBV5-1, the J call TRBJ2-1; the TCRdb D gene call, TRBD2, has no DNA to confirm it. The sequencing input was blood T cells: a sorted CD56 or NKG2C T cell subset, CD4+ or CD8+ T cells, or bulk PBMC T cells (not recorded which). CDR3 sequence: CASSLAVGRAYFGSYNEQFF.